What follows describes a single T cell receptor beta chain. This sample is drawn from a study of control samples from healthy donors and cancer patients. Germline CDR1 SGHKS, CDR2 YYEKEE (reference sequence). The V gene lost 2 bases and the J gene lost 3 bases, with 11 bases spanning the gap. The CDR3 runs 14 residues. Data came from immunoSEQ multiplex PCR; TCRdb stores just in-frame clones and leaves some out. In the table there are around 100,000 clones, 80% to 90% of which are singletons. V gene TRBV5-5 combines with J gene TRBJ2-5, with a tentative D call TRBD2 (6 bases). The source of this sequence is a man between 60 and 75 years old with lung cancer. The specimen sequenced was PBMCs. The CDR3 protein is CASSLEGLEETQYF. The CDR3 DNA sequence: TGTGCCAGCAGCTTAGAGGGACTCGAAGAGACCCAGTACTTC.